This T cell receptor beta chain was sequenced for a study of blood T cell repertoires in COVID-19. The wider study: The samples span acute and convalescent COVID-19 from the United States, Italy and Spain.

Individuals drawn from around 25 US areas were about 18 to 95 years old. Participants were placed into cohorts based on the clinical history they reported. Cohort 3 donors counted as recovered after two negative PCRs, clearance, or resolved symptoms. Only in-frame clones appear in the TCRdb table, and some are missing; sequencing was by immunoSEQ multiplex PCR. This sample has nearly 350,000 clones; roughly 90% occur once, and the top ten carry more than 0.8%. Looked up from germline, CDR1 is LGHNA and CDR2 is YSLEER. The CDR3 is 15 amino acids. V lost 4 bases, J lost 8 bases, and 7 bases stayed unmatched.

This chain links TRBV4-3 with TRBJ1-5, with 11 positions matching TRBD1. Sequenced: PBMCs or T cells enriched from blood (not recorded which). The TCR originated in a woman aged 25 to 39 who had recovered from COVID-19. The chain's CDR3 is CASSPRTGGREPQHF. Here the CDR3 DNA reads TGCGCCAGCAGCCCACGGACAGGGGGCCGGGAGCCCCAGCATTTT.